This T cell receptor beta chain comes out of a study of tumor-infiltrating lymphocytes in primary liver carcinoma. For each extraction, RNA and DNA were obtained together from around 20-30 mg of unsorted bulk tissue. Uniformly, tumor samples exhibited a viable tumor cell fraction exceeding 75%. Study-wide results and limits: Significantly larger top-250-clone fractions were found in tumors than in blood (p = 0.039).

The CDR3 covers 15 residues. The V segment lost 0 bases and the J segment 7 bases; nucleotides outside the gene matches: 6. The V gene's germline CDR1 is MGHRA and CDR2 YSYEKL. The authors made TCR beta cDNA from around 500 ng total RNA with a constant-region primer. It was through three nested multiplex PCR rounds of slightly modified ARM-PCR that TCR beta libraries arose. TRBV1-TRBV30 forward primers paired with a C-beta reverse primer drove the first two PCR rounds, 10 cycles each. TCRdb itself ran the multiplex PCR reads through MiXCR, one entry per CDR3 protein. The sample carries roughly 78,000 distinct CDR3 sequences, about 64% recorded once. This clonotype occurred many times. Its specificity is unknown.

The sequence came from an older woman with primary liver carcinoma and hepatitis B virus infection. Sequencing was done on a sample of liver tumor tissue from sampling region 4. The subset here: tumor region T4, right-lateral pole. The J gene is TRBJ1-5, the V gene TRBV4-1; 7 nucleotides align to TRBD1. CDR3 region: CASSQDDRASQPQHF. The DNA of the CDR3 is TGCGCCAGCAGCCAAGATGACAGGGCGAGCCAGCCCCAGCATTTT.